This T cell receptor beta chain was retrieved from a study of T-cell reconstitution after alpha-beta-depleted transplantation in children. Study outcomes and limitations: The authors attributed T-cell counts and diversity one year after transplant mostly to newly produced T cells. The origin of high day-60 TCRbeta diversity in some patients lay in surviving recipient T cells and thymic progenitors.

Preparation of the TCRbeta library was carried out with unique molecular identifiers. One entry per CDR3 protein results from TCRdb running MiXCR on the PCR reads. The table records about a million distinct CDR3 sequences, about 29% of them present only once. The sample holds a few counts of this clonotype. Its antigen is still unknown. The sequence derives from a boy in the first two years of life who had a stem cell transplant for SCID, so the T cells may come from the graft donor. Material: PBMCs, mostly from graft donor cells, obtained 360 days after TCRalphabeta/CD19-depleted stem cell transplant.

The CDR3 DNA is TGTGCCAGCAGCCAGACCCCGGGACAGGGAAAGCAGTACTTC. It encodes CASSQTPGQGKQYF. The chain carries TRBV7-3 and TRBJ2-7; 9 bases are shared with TRBD1. The V gene's germline CDR1 is SGHTA and CDR2 FQGTGA. CDR3 length equals 14 residues. The junction had 10 bases not matched to a gene; V was cut back by 5 bases and J by 8 bases.